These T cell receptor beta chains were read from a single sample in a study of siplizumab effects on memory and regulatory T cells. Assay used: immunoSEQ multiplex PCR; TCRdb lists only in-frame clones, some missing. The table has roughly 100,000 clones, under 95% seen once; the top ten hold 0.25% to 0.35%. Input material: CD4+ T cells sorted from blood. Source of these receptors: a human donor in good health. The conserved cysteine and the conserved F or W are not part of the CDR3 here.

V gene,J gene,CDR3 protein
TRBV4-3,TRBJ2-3,ASSQVQGRTDTQY
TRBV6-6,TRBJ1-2,ASSYRAGSYGYT
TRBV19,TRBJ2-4,ASSILQGAAKNIQY
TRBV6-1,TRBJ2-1,ASSGSGVNEQF
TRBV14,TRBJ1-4,ASSQQGLGEKLF
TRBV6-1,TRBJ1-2,ASSEALLGQGASGYT
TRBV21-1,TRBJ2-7,ASSKVEGGTGTFYEQY
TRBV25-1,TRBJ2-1,ASSARGRAHNEQF
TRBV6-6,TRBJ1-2,ATIDRTAFNYGYT
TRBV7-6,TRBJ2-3,ASSETGARADTQY
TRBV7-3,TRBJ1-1,ASSLDQGTEAF
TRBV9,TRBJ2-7,ASSASQGHEQY
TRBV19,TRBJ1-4,ASSIQGATNEKLF
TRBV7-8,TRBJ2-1,ASSLAPSGGGYNEQF
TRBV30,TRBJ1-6,AWGRRNSPLH
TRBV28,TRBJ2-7,ASSLLGSYEQY
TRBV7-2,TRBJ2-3,ASSRLAGDTQY
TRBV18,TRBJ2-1,ASSQSGLAENEQF
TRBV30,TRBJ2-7,AWGSTAQYEQY
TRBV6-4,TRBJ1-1,ASRAALNTEAF
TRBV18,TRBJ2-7,ASSPPSSYEQY
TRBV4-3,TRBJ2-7,ASSHTGSYEQY